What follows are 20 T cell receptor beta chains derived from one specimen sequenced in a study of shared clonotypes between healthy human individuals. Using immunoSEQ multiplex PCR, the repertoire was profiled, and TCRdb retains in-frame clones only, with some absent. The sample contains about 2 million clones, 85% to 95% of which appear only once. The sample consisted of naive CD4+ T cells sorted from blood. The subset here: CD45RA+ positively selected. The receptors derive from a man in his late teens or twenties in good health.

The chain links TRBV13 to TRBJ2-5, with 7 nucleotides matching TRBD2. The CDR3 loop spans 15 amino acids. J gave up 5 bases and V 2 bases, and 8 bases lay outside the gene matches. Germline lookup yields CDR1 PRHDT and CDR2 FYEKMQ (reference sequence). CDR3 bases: TGTGCCAGCAGCTTACAGCGGGGCATCGGGGAGACCCAGTACTTC. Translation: CASSLQRGIGETQYF.

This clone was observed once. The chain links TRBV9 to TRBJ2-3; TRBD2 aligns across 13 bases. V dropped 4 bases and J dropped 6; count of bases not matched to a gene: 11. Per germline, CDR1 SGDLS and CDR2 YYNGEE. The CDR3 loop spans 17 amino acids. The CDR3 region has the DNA TGTGCCAGCAGCCCTCGACGGGGGACTAGCGGGGCCGATACGCAGTATTTT. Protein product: CASSPRRGTSGADTQYF.

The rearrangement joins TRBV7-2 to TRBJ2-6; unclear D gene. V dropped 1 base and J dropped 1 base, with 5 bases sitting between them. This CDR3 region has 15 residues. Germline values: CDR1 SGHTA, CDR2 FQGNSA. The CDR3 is CASSLETSGANVLTF. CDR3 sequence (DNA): TGTGCCAGCAGCTTAGAGACATCTGGGGCCAACGTCCTGACTTTC.

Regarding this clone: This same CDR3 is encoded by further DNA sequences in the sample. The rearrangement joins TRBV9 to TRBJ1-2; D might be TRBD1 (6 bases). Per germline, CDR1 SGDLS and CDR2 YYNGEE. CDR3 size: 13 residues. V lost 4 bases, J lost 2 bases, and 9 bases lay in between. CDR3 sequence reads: CASSPDSNYGYTF. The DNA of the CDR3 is TGTGCCAGCAGCCCGGACAGCAACTATGGCTACACCTTC.

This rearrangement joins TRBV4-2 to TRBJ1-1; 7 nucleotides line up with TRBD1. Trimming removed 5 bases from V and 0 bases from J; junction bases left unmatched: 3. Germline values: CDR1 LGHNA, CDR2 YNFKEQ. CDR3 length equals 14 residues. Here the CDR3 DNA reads TGTGCCAGCAGCGCAGGGGGGATGAACACTGAAGCTTTCTTT. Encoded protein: CASSAGGMNTEAFF.

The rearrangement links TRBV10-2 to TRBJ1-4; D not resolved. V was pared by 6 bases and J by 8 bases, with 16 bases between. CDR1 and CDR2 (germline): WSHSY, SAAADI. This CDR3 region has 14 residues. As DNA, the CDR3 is TGCGCCAGCAGCCCGGGTCTCATGGGGGAAAAACTGTTTTTT. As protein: CASSPGLMGEKLFF.

As DNA, the CDR3 is TGTGCCAGCAGCGTGAGGGCGTCAGGGGTCCAAGAGACCCAGTACTTC. Amino acids: CASSVRASGVQETQYF. The chain employs TRBV9 and TRBJ2-5; D possibly corresponds to TRBD1 (6 bases). Between the trimmed V and J ends, which lost 2 bases and 1 base, there was a span of 15 bases. Looked up from germline, CDR1 is SGDLS and CDR2 is YYNGEE. There are 16 residues in the CDR3.

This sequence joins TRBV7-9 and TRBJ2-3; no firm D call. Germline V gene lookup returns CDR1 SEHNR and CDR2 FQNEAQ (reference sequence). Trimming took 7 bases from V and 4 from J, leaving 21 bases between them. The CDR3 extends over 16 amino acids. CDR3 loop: CASTLVLGHGSDTQYF. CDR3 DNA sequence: TGTGCCAGCACCCTTGTCCTGGGCCATGGGTCAGATACGCAGTATTTT.

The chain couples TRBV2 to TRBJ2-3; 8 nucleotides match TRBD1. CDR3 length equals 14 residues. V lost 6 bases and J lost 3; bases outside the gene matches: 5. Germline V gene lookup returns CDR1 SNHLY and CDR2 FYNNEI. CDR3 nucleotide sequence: TGTGCCAGCAGGAAGGACAGGGCGACAGATACGCAGTATTTT. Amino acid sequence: CASRKDRATDTQYF.

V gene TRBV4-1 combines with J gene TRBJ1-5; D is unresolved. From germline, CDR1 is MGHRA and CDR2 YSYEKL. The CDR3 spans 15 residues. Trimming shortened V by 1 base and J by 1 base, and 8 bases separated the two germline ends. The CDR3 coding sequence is TGCGCCAGCAGCCAAGGAGACACCAGCAATCAGCCCCAGCATTTT. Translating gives CASSQGDTSNQPQHF.

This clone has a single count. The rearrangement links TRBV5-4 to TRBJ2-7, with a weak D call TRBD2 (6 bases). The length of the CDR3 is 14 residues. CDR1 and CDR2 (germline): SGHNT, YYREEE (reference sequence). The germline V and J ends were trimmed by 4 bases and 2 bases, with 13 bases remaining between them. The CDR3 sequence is CASSAASVPYEQYF. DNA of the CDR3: TGTGCCAGCAGCGCCGCTAGCGTCCCCTACGAGCAGTACTTC.

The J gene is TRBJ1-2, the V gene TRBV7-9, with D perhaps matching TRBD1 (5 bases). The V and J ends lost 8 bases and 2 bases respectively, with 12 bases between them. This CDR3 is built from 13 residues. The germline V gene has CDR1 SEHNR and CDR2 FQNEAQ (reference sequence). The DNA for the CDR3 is TGTGCCAGCGTGCGGGGGGTGAACTATGGCTACACCTTC. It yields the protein CASVRGVNYGYTF.

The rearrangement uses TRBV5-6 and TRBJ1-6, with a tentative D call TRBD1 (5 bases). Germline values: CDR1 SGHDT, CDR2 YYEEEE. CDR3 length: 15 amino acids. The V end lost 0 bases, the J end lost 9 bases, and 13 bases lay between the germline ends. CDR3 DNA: TGTGCCAGCAGCTTGGGCGCTTTTCAGGGTTCACCCCTCCACTTT. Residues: CASSLGAFQGSPLHF.

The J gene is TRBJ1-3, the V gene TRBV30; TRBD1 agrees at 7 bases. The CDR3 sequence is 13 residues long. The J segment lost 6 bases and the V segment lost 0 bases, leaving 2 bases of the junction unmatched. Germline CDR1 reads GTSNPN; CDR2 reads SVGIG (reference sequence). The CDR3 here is CAWSVQGTNTIYF. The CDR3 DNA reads TGTGCCTGGAGTGTACAGGGGACAAACACCATATATTTT.

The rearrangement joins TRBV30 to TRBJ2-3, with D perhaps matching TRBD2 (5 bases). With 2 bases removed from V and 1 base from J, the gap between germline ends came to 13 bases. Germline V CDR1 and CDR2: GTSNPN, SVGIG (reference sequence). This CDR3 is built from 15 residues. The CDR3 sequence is CAWSPLSGRTDTQYF. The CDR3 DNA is TGTGCCTGGAGTCCGCTAAGCGGTCGCACAGATACGCAGTATTTT.

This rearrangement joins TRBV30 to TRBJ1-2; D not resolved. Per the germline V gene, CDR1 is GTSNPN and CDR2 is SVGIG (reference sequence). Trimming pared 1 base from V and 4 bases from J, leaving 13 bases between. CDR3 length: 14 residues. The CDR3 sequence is CAWSGAESVYGYTF. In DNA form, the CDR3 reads TGTGCCTGGAGTGGGGCGGAATCCGTCTATGGCTACACCTTC.

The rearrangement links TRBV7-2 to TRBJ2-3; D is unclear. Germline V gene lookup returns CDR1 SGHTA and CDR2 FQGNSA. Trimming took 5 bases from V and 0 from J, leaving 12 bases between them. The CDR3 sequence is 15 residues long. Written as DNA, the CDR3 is TGTGCCAGCAGCCCCAATCAGATGAGCACAGATACGCAGTATTTT. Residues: CASSPNQMSTDTQYF.

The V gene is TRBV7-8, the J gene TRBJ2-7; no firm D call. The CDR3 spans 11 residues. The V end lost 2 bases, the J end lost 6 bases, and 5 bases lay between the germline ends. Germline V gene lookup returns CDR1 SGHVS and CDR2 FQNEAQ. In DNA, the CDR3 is TGTGCCAGCAGCTTATCAGTCGAGCAGTACTTC. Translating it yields CASSLSVEQYF.

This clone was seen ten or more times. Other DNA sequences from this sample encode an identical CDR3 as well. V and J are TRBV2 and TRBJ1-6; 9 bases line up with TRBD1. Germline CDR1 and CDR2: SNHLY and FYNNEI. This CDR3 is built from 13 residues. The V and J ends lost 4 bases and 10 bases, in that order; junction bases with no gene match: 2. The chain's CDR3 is CASSGQGGSPLHF. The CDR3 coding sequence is TGTGCCAGCAGTGGACAGGGGGGGTCACCCCTCCACTTT. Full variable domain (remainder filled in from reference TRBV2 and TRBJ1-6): EPEVTQTPSHQVTQMGQEVILRCVPISNHLYFYWYRQILGQKVEFLVSFYNNEISEKSEIFDDQFSVERPDGSNFTLKIRSTKLEDSAMYFCASSGQGGSPLHFGNGTRLTVT.

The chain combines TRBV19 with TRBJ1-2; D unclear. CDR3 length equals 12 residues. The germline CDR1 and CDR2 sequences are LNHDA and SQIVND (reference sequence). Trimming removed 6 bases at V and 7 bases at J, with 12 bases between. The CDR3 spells CASRSSGGGYTF. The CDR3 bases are TGTGCCAGTAGGTCATCGGGAGGTGGCTACACCTTC. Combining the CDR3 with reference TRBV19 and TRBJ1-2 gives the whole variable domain DGGITQSPKYLFRKEGQNVTLSCEQNLNHDAMYWYRQDPGQGLRLIYYSQIVNDFQKGDIAEGYSVSREKKESFPLTVTSAQKNPTAFYLCASRSSGGGYTFGSGTRLTVV.